The 13 T cell receptor beta chains listed next were all sequenced from one sample in a study of OX40 agonist ivuxolimab in advanced cancers. The table came from immunoSEQ multiplex PCR; TCRdb's copy has only in-frame clones and leaves some out. The sample consists of about 59,000 clones, about 88% of them appearing once. The sample consisted of CD4+ or CD8+ T cells sorted from blood, taken in a trial of the OX40 agonist ivuxolimab. These receptors were collected from an adult with an advanced solid tumor such as melanoma, head and neck, liver or kidney cancer.

This clone has only one observation. The V gene is TRBV5-5, the J gene TRBJ2-7; D not certain. CDR3 length equals 13 residues. Trimming took 0 bases from V and 4 from J, leaving 8 bases between them. Germline V CDR1 and CDR2: SGHKS, YYEKEE (reference sequence). CDR3 loop: CASSLGSPYEQYF. DNA of the CDR3: TGTGCCAGCAGCTTGGGGTCCCCTTACGAGCAGTACTTC. Filled out from reference TRBV5-5 and TRBJ2-7, the complete variable domain reads DAGVTQSPTHLIKTRGQQVTLRCSPISGHKSVSWYQQVLGQGPQFIFQYYEKEERGRGNFPDRFSARQFPNYSSELNVNALLLGDSALYLCASSLGSPYEQYFGPGTRLTVT.

Here the CDR3 reads CASSVAPVSETQYF. In DNA form, the CDR3 reads TGTGCCAGCAGCGTAGCTCCAGTGTCGGAGACCCAGTACTTC. The J gene is TRBJ2-5, the V gene TRBV9, with no clear D. CDR3 length: 14 residues. The germline gives CDR1 SGDLS, CDR2 YYNGEE. V lost 0 bases and J 5 bases, leaving 11 bases between the germline ends.

This rearrangement joins TRBV6-5 to TRBJ1-1; D unclear. Trimming took 0 bases from V and 1 from J, leaving 9 bases between them. CDR1 and CDR2 (germline): MNHEY, SVGAGI. CDR3 length equals 15 residues. The CDR3 bases are TGTGCCAGCAGTTACTCGCTGGGCAAGAACACTGAAGCTTTCTTT. This translates into CASSYSLGKNTEAFF.

V and J are TRBV5-6 and TRBJ1-5; D gene unclear. Germline V gives CDR1 SGHDT, CDR2 YYEEEE. V lost 1 base, J lost 5 bases, and 10 bases lay in between. The CDR3 has 14 residues. CDR3 loop: CASSLTASYQPQHF. For the CDR3, the DNA is TGTGCCAGCAGCTTGACAGCCTCATATCAGCCCCAGCATTTT.

In nucleotides, the CDR3 is TGTGCCTGGACGGGACAGCTGAACACTGAAGCTTTCTTT. The encoded protein is CAWTGQLNTEAFF. The rearrangement links TRBV30 to TRBJ1-1; 7 nucleotides line up with TRBD1. Germline trimming cut 4 bases from V and 0 bases from J; bases unmatched to any gene: 2. CDR3 length equals 13 residues. Germline V gene sequence: CDR1 GTSNPN, CDR2 SVGIG (reference sequence).

The J gene is TRBJ1-4, the V gene TRBV7-9, with D possibly matching TRBD1 (6 bases). Germline-derived CDR1 and CDR2 are SEHNR and FQNEAQ (reference sequence). The CDR3 has 14 amino acids. Trimming removed 2 bases from V and 3 bases from J, with 7 bases in between. The CDR3 loop reads CASSLSGANEKLFF. CDR3 nucleotide sequence: TGTGCCAGCAGCTTATCAGGGGCTAATGAAAAACTGTTTTTT.

The chain joins TRBV7-9 to TRBJ1-4; possible D gene TRBD1, 6 bases. The germline V gene encodes CDR1 SEHNR and CDR2 FQNEAQ (reference sequence). CDR3 length: 14 residues. V shed 7 bases and J shed 8 bases, with 17 bases lying between them. CDR3 in DNA: TGTGCCAGCACCGACACAGGGAGGGGCGAAAAACTGTTTTTT. Amino acids: CASTDTGRGEKLFF.

The V call is TRBV28, the J call TRBJ2-1; tentatively, D is TRBD1 or TRBD2 (5 bases each). Germline-derived CDR1 and CDR2 are MDHEN and SYDVKM. CDR3 length: 15 residues. The V end was cut by 2 bases, the J end by 5 bases, with 13 bases between. The CDR3 spells CASSLGGRGDNEQFF. The CDR3 DNA is TGTGCCAGCAGTTTAGGCGGGCGAGGGGACAATGAGCAGTTCTTC.

The chain carries TRBV5-8 and TRBJ2-3, with TRBD1 matching 8 bases. The CDR3 has 18 residues. Germline trimming cut 4 bases from V and 4 bases from J; bases unmatched to any gene: 17. Germline V gives CDR1 SGHTS, CDR2 YDEGEE. CDR3 sequence reads: CASSPRETGGRYSDTQYF. The CDR3 DNA follows: TGTGCCAGCAGCCCTAGGGAAACAGGGGGTCGTTACTCAGATACGCAGTATTTT.

The V gene is TRBV7-2, the J gene TRBJ2-7; 10 bases agree with TRBD2. Unmatched junction bases numbered 3, after V lost 5 bases and J lost 2 bases. The CDR3 is 14 residues long. CDR1 SGHTA and CDR2 FQGNSA come from the germline V gene. The CDR3 nucleotides read TGTGCCAGCAGCCTCCTAGCGGGAGCCTACGAGCAGTACTTC. Translated, it gives CASSLLAGAYEQYF.

This chain connects TRBV30 to TRBJ1-1; 7 bases align to TRBD1. The CDR3 spans 13 residues. Looked up from germline, CDR1 is GTSNPN and CDR2 is SVGIG (reference sequence). The V segment lost 2 bases and the J segment 5 bases; nucleotides outside the gene matches: 5. The chain's CDR3 is CAWSQDRETEAFF. The CDR3 DNA reads as TGTGCCTGGAGTCAAGACAGGGAGACTGAAGCTTTCTTT. The entire variable domain, with the rest obtained from reference TRBV30 and TRBJ1-1, is as follows: SQTIHQWPATLVQPVGSPLSLECTVEGTSNPNLYWYRQAAGRGLQLLFYSVGIGQISSEVPQNLSASRPQDRQFILSSKKLLLSDSGFYLCAWSQDRETEAFFGQGTRLTVV.

The V and J genes are TRBV13 and TRBJ2-7; D possibly corresponds to TRBD2 (6 bases). Trimming pared 4 bases from V and 2 bases from J, leaving 15 bases between. This CDR3 has 15 amino acids. Looked up from germline, CDR1 is PRHDT and CDR2 is FYEKMQ (reference sequence). The CDR3 nucleotides are TGTGCCAGCAGCTCCCCCGGGACTGGAACCTACGAGCAGTACTTC. It yields the protein CASSSPGTGTYEQYF.

The chain joins TRBV7-2 to TRBJ1-5; possible D gene TRBD1, 6 bases. Germline assignment: CDR1 SGHTA and CDR2 FQGNSA. The CDR3 runs 13 residues. The V gene lost 8 bases and the J gene lost 7 bases, with 15 bases spanning the gap. DNA of the CDR3: TGTGCCAGCTGTTGGGGGCTAGGGCAGCCCCAGCATTTT. It specifies CASCWGLGQPQHF.